The sequence of this T cell receptor (beta chain) was determined in a study of T cell changes during pregnancy in multiple sclerosis. This CDR3 has 14 amino acids. CDR1 SEHNR and CDR2 FQNEAQ come from the germline V gene (reference sequence). Trimming removed 1 base at V and 11 bases at J, with 17 bases between. Sequencing used immunoSEQ multiplex PCR; TCRdb keeps in-frame clones, though not all of them. The sample yields about 89,000 clones, 90% to 95% seen once. Sequencing was performed on peripheral blood, taken after pregnancy. The V gene is TRBV7-9, the J gene TRBJ2-5; maybe TRBD1 (7 bases). The sequence was collected from a female donor in good health, enrolled as a control in a pregnancy study. The DNA of the CDR3 is TGTGCCAGCAGCTTAGGCGGGACAGACTGGCCTCAGTACTTC. It translates to CASSLGGTDWPQYF.